These T cell receptor beta chains were read from a single sample in a study of OX40 agonist ivuxolimab in advanced cancers. Using immunoSEQ multiplex PCR, the repertoire was profiled, and TCRdb retains in-frame clones only, with some absent. The table lists more than 65,000 clones, over 65% of them singletons. This material consisted of CD4+ or CD8+ T cells sorted from blood, taken in a trial of the OX40 agonist ivuxolimab. The receptors shown here come from an adult with an advanced solid tumor such as melanoma, head and neck, liver or kidney cancer. CDR3s include the opening cysteine and the closing phenylalanine or tryptophan. Each record gives: V gene, clone size, J gene, D gene, CDR3 DNA, CDR3 protein. D genes are given only for firm matches. Rows may omit the clone size; those that give it use once, few, many or a size class.

v_call: TRBV5-1
clone_size: -
j_call: TRBJ2-5
d_call: -
cdr3_nt: TGCGCCAGCAGCTCGCCGACAGGAGGAGAGACCCAGTACTTC
cdr3_aa: CASSSPTGGETQYF

v_call: TRBV7-2
clone_size: once
j_call: TRBJ2-5
d_call: TRBD2
cdr3_nt: TGTGCCAGCAGCTTAGGGGGGCGGGGGGGAGAGACCCAGTACTTC
cdr3_aa: CASSLGGRGGETQYF

v_call: TRBV5-1
clone_size: -
j_call: TRBJ2-7
d_call: -
cdr3_nt: TGCGCCAGCAGCATCTCCGGGACACTGTACGAGCAGTACTTC
cdr3_aa: CASSISGTLYEQYF

v_call: TRBV6-6
clone_size: -
j_call: TRBJ2-3
d_call: TRBD2
cdr3_nt: TGTGCCAGCAGTTACGGCGGGAGAGGGGCAGATACGCAGTATTTT
cdr3_aa: CASSYGGRGADTQYF

v_call: TRBV2
clone_size: -
j_call: TRBJ1-5
d_call: TRBD1
cdr3_nt: TGTGCCAGCAGAGGACAGGGTCTAAGCAATCAGCCCCAGCATTTT
cdr3_aa: CASRGQGLSNQPQHF

v_call: TRBV7-9
clone_size: once
j_call: TRBJ2-5
d_call: TRBD1
cdr3_nt: TGTGCCAGCAGCCCCCTTGGACAGGGCCAAGAGACCCAGTACTTC
cdr3_aa: CASSPLGQGQETQYF

v_call: TRBV18
clone_size: -
j_call: TRBJ2-2
d_call: TRBD1
cdr3_nt: TGTGCCAGCTCACTCCCACAGGGGACCGGGGAGCTGTTTTTT
cdr3_aa: CASSLPQGTGELFF

v_call: TRBV30
clone_size: -
j_call: TRBJ2-1
d_call: TRBD2
cdr3_nt: TGTGCCTGGATTCCTGCTAGCGGGGATTACAATGAGCAGTTCTTC
cdr3_aa: CAWIPASGDYNEQFF

v_call: TRBV5-6
clone_size: -
j_call: TRBJ1-5
d_call: -
cdr3_nt: TGTGCCAGCAGCTTGAGAACAGGGTATACGCAGCCCCAGCATTTT
cdr3_aa: CASSLRTGYTQPQHF

v_call: TRBV19
clone_size: -
j_call: TRBJ1-4
d_call: -
cdr3_nt: TGTGCCAGTAGGGGGGACCAGAGTAATGAAAAACTGTTTTTT
cdr3_aa: CASRGDQSNEKLFF

v_call: TRBV28
clone_size: -
j_call: TRBJ2-5
d_call: TRBD1
cdr3_nt: TGTGCCAGCAGCCTGGACAGGGGAGTAGCCGGACACCAAGAGACCCAGTACTTC
cdr3_aa: CASSLDRGVAGHQETQYF

v_call: TRBV19
clone_size: -
j_call: TRBJ1-6
d_call: TRBD1
cdr3_nt: TGTGCCAGTAGTATATCCCAGGGGGATAATTCACCCCTCCACTTT
cdr3_aa: CASSISQGDNSPLHF

v_call: TRBV18
clone_size: -
j_call: TRBJ1-1
d_call: TRBD1
cdr3_nt: TGTGCCAGCTCACCGGGACAGAATGAAGCTTTCTTT
cdr3_aa: CASSPGQNEAFF